The 8 T cell receptor beta chains below all came from one sample that was sequenced in a study of T cell responses to AZD1222 COVID-19 vaccine. The method was immunoSEQ multiplex PCR; TCRdb's version includes in-frame clones alone and lacks a portion of them. The sample holds 150,000 to 180,000 clones, around nine tenths seen once. Sample: peripheral blood, taken on day 0 of AZD1222 vaccination. These receptors came from an adult in good health.

The chain employs TRBV5-6 and TRBJ1-2, with 10 bases aligning to TRBD1. Trimming at V came to 4 bases and at J to 5 bases, leaving 5 bases not matched to a gene. CDR1 and CDR2 (germline): SGHDT, YYEEEE. The CDR3 is 14 residues long. The DNA of the CDR3 is TGTGCCAGCAGCAGGTGGGACAGGGGTTATGGCTACACCTTC. This translates into CASSRWDRGYGYTF.

The chain has TRBV4-2 and TRBJ2-3; TRBD2 matches 10 bases. The CDR3 spans 16 residues. CDR1 is LGHNA and CDR2 is YNFKEQ in the germline V gene. Trimming at V came to 1 base and at J to 2 bases, leaving 3 bases not matched to a gene. The CDR3 loop reads CASSQGTSGFTDTQYF. The CDR3 DNA follows: TGTGCCAGCAGCCAAGGGACTAGCGGTTTCACAGATACGCAGTATTTT.

Comment on this clone: An end of the junction differs from the germline gene, which may be a read error. This chain uses TRBV28 with TRBJ1-2; D is ambiguous. Looked up from germline, CDR1 is MDHEN and CDR2 is SYDVKM. This CDR3 has 11 residues. The CDR3 sequence is CASGLAYGYTF. The DNA for the CDR3 is TGTGCCAGCGGTTTGGCCTATGGCTACACCTTC.

The chain employs TRBV5-1 and TRBJ1-1; 10 bases fit TRBD1. Germline CDR1 SGHRS, CDR2 YFSETQ. There are 12 residues in the CDR3. The ends lost 7 bases at V and 6 bases at J; junction bases unmatched: 3. For the CDR3, the DNA is TGCGCCAGCCGCGGGACAGGGGCTGAAGCTTTCTTT. Its protein product is CASRGTGAEAFF.

CDR3 amino acids: CASRGTSYEQYF. Here the CDR3 DNA reads TGCGCCAGCAGGGGCACTTCCTACGAGCAGTACTTC. This chain joins TRBV5-1 and TRBJ2-7; D is unclear. The germline CDR1 and CDR2 sequences are SGHRS and YFSETQ. The length of the CDR3 is 12 residues. V dropped 5 bases and J dropped 1 base, with 7 bases sitting between them.

The CDR3 sequence is CASSPTGSHGYTF. The CDR3 coding sequence is TGTGCCAGCAGTCCGACAGGGTCCCATGGCTACACCTTC. The rearrangement joins TRBV13 to TRBJ1-2; 7 bases align to TRBD1. This CDR3 spans 13 amino acids. V trimming: 6 bases; J trimming: 6 bases; junction bases outside the gene matches: 7. CDR1 PRHDT and CDR2 FYEKMQ come from the germline V gene (reference sequence).

The rearrangement uses TRBV24-1 and TRBJ2-1, with 11 bases fitting TRBD1. Germline trimming cut 7 bases from V and 8 bases from J; bases unmatched to any gene: 6. From germline, CDR1 is KGHDR and CDR2 SFDVKD. CDR3 length: 14 residues. The CDR3 sequence is CATRPGQGVYEQFF. CDR3 nucleotides: TGTGCCACCAGACCGGGACAGGGGGTGTATGAGCAGTTCTTC.

This clone came up once. The CDR3 sequence is CASSIRPGGYEQYF. DNA for the CDR3: TGTGCCAGCAGTATCCGGCCAGGGGGCTACGAGCAGTACTTC. V is TRBV6-2 or TRBV6-3 and J is TRBJ2-7; 7 bases fit TRBD1. Trimming at V came to 5 bases and at J to 3 bases, leaving 7 bases not matched to a gene. This CDR3 comprises 14 residues. Germline CDR1 reads MNHEY; CDR2 reads SVGEGT.